Listed here are 28 T cell receptor beta chains from one sample, sequenced in a study of T-cell reconstitution after alpha-beta-depleted transplantation in children. As it was prepared, the TCRbeta library received unique molecular identifiers. Each CDR3 protein is one row after TCRdb ran MiXCR on the PCR reads. The table lists 80,000 to 95,000 distinct CDR3 sequences, approximately 9.2% of them singletons. The sample in question was PBMCs from the stem cell graft donor, obtained from the stem cell graft. The receptors originated from a human donor who donated a stem cell graft to a child with congenital amegakaryocytic thrombocytopenia.

In its sample, this clonotype was seen many times. V usage is TRBV7-3 and J usage is TRBJ2-7, with D uncertain. V was trimmed by 2 bases and J by 2 bases, leaving 7 bases between them. CDR1 SGHTA and CDR2 FQGTGA come from the germline V gene. The CDR3 covers 13 residues. CDR3 coding DNA: TGTGCCAGCAGCTTAGGCAGAACCTACGAGCAGTACTTC. This sequence encodes CASSLGRTYEQYF. Drawing the rest from reference TRBV7-3 and TRBJ2-7, the complete variable domain is GAGVSQTPSNKVTEKGKYVELRCDPISGHTALYWYRQSLGQGPEFLIYFQGTGAADDSGLPNDRFFAVRPEGSVSTLKIQRTERGDSAVYLCASSLGRTYEQYFGPGTRLTVT.

Many counts were recorded for this clonotype. This chain uses TRBV11-2 with TRBJ2-1, with TRBD2 matching 8 bases. J lost 4 bases, V lost 5 bases, and 7 bases had no gene match. The germline V gene has CDR1 SGHAT and CDR2 FQNNGV. CDR3 size: 15 residues. CDR3 bases: TGTGCCAGCAGCGTTTCTAGCGGGCTGTACAATGAGCAGTTCTTC. This sequence encodes CASSVSSGLYNEQFF.

The V gene is TRBV6-2 or TRBV6-3, the J gene TRBJ2-7; D gene uncertain. V dropped 2 bases and J dropped 2 bases, with 10 bases sitting between them. The CDR3 has 14 amino acids. Germline CDR1 is MNHEY and CDR2 is SVGEGT. CDR3 amino acids: CASSYRPGAYEQYF. Here the CDR3 DNA reads TGTGCCAGCAGTTACCGGCCTGGGGCCTACGAGCAGTACTTC.

This clonotype was seen ten or more times. V is TRBV12-3 or TRBV12-4 and J is TRBJ1-1; D not resolved. The CDR3 sequence is 14 residues long. V gave up 5 bases and J gave up 1 base, with 11 bases separating them. This CDR3 reads CASSPDGTNTEAFF. The DNA for the CDR3 is TGTGCCAGCAGTCCGGACGGCACGAACACTGAAGCTTTCTTT.

This clonotype was counted between two and nine times. The CDR3 here is CASSSRTDSKIRDTQYF. In DNA, the CDR3 is TGTGCCAGCAGCTCTAGGACAGATTCAAAGATACGGGATACGCAGTATTTT. The chain uses TRBV7-8 and TRBJ2-3; maybe TRBD1 (6 bases). The germline V gene has CDR1 SGHVS and CDR2 FQNEAQ. The CDR3 covers 17 residues. Trimming removed 4 bases at V and 6 bases at J, with 23 bases between.

This clonotype was recorded many times. V is TRBV3-1 and J is TRBJ1-2; no reliable D call. Trimming took off 4 bases at V and 6 bases at J, with 9 bases between the two ends. The CDR3 loop spans 12 amino acids. Germline lookup yields CDR1 LGHDT and CDR2 YNNKEL (reference sequence). Here the CDR3 reads CASSPGGNGYTF. CDR3 in DNA: TGTGCCAGCAGCCCCGGAGGGAATGGCTACACCTTC.

This clonotype was counted at least ten times. This sequence joins TRBV20-1 and TRBJ2-3; 10 nucleotides match TRBD1. Germline lookup yields CDR1 DFQATT and CDR2 SNEGSKA (reference sequence). J gave up 4 bases and V 5 bases, and 6 bases lay outside the gene matches. The length of the CDR3 is 14 residues. CDR3 amino acids: CSAPGQGNPDTQYF. CDR3 in DNA: TGCAGTGCTCCGGGACAGGGGAATCCAGATACGCAGTATTTT.

The chain links TRBV20-1 to TRBJ1-1, with D possibly TRBD1 on 6 matching bases. The length of the CDR3 is 14 residues. V gave up 0 bases and J gave up 4 bases, with 12 bases separating them. The germline gives CDR1 DFQATT, CDR2 SNEGSKA (reference sequence). CDR3 in amino acids: CSARDLGGLTEAFF. CDR3 nucleotide sequence: TGCAGTGCTAGAGATCTTGGGGGGCTCACTGAAGCTTTCTTT.

This clonotype appeared many times. The gene calls are TRBV6-5 and TRBJ1-2; D possibly corresponds to TRBD1 (6 bases). The V end lost 0 bases, the J end lost 4 bases, and 9 bases lay between the germline ends. CDR1 is MNHEY, CDR2 SVGAGI, per germline. This CDR3 has 14 residues. CDR3 protein: CASSYSRGAYGYTF. In DNA, the CDR3 is TGTGCCAGCAGTTACTCGAGGGGGGCCTATGGCTACACCTTC.

This clonotype was seen repeatedly, ten times or more. The V and J genes are TRBV20-1 and TRBJ2-1, with 8 bases identical to TRBD2. The CDR3 consists of 14 residues. Trimming at V came to 6 bases and at J to 8 bases, leaving 12 bases not matched to a gene. Germline CDR1 reads DFQATT; CDR2 reads SNEGSKA (reference sequence). The CDR3 sequence: CSAPVAGPDDEQFF. The CDR3 DNA sequence: TGCAGTGCGCCCGTAGCGGGGCCTGACGATGAGCAGTTCTTC.

The chain carries TRBV3-1 and TRBJ1-2; 9 bases map to TRBD1. CDR1 is LGHDT, CDR2 YNNKEL, per germline (reference sequence). J gave up 5 bases and V 2 bases, and 3 bases lay outside the gene matches. The CDR3 has 14 amino acids. The CDR3 loop reads CASSQRDRVYGYTF. The CDR3 region has the DNA TGTGCCAGCAGCCAACGGGACAGGGTGTATGGCTACACCTTC.

This clonotype has a count of ten or more. The genes are TRBV5-1 and TRBJ1-1, with 7 bases matching TRBD1. The V gene's germline CDR1 is SGHRS and CDR2 YFSETQ. Trimming took 5 bases from V and 0 from J; bases not matched to a gene: 7. CDR3 length: 15 amino acids. CDR3 in amino acids: CASSRTGVLNTEAFF. The CDR3 bases are TGCGCCAGCAGTCGAACAGGGGTTCTGAACACTGAAGCTTTCTTT.

The chain joins TRBV29-1 to TRBJ2-7; D possibly corresponds to TRBD2 (6 bases). In germline, CDR1 is SQVTM, CDR2 ANQGSEA. This CDR3 is 12 amino acids long. Trimming removed 4 bases from V and 6 bases from J, with 13 bases in between. The CDR3 loop reads CSVGPGTREQYF. Written as DNA, the CDR3 is TGCAGCGTTGGGCCAGGGACTCGCGAGCAGTACTTC.

This clonotype was detected ten times or more. The J gene is TRBJ1-1, the V gene TRBV5-1; D is possibly TRBD1 (5 bases). Germline V gene data show CDR1 as SGHRS and CDR2 as YFSETQ. The CDR3 runs 13 residues. Trimming removed 0 bases from V and 11 bases from J, with 14 bases in between. As DNA, the CDR3 is TGCGCCAGCAGCTTGGGACGGGACGGAGGGGCTTTCTTT. Its protein is CASSLGRDGGAFF.

This clonotype was seen a few times. J is TRBJ2-5 and V is TRBV5-6; 8 positions match TRBD1. The germline gives CDR1 SGHDT, CDR2 YYEEEE. The CDR3 loop spans 17 amino acids. After removal of 2 bases from V and 4 bases from J, the junction contained 13 bases not matched to a gene. CDR3 in DNA: TGTGCCAGCAGCTTTGGGCAGGGGGCTGTTCGGCGAGAGACCCAGTACTTC. It encodes CASSFGQGAVRRETQYF.

In this sample, this clonotype turned up many times. The rearrangement joins TRBV20-1 to TRBJ2-1; D remains ambiguous. Trimming removed 6 bases from V and 6 bases from J, with 18 bases in between. Germline values: CDR1 DFQATT, CDR2 SNEGSKA (reference sequence). The CDR3 contains 14 residues. CDR3 protein: CSAEPILGSNEQFF. Here the CDR3 DNA reads TGCAGTGCGGAACCAATTCTAGGAAGCAATGAGCAGTTCTTC.

This clonotype was counted many times. The V gene is TRBV6-5, the J gene TRBJ1-2, with D unclear. Germline values: CDR1 MNHEY, CDR2 SVGAGI. This CDR3 has 15 residues. Trimming left V 4 bases short and J 2 bases short, with 14 bases between. The CDR3 loop reads CASSSPFAENYGYTF. For the CDR3, the DNA is TGTGCCAGCAGTTCACCTTTTGCAGAGAACTATGGCTACACCTTC.

The table lists this clonotype with many counts. The chain joins TRBV12-3 or TRBV12-4 to TRBJ1-2, with TRBD1 matching 10 bases. J gave up 8 bases and V 0 bases, and 0 bases lay outside the gene matches. This CDR3 is 13 amino acids long. The CDR3 region has the DNA TGTGCCAGCAGTTTAGCGACAGGGGGCGGCTACACCTTC. It encodes CASSLATGGGYTF.

This clonotype was detected only a few times. V and J are TRBV12-3 or TRBV12-4 and TRBJ1-2; 7 bases agree with TRBD1. J gave up 8 bases and V 5 bases, and 17 bases lay outside the gene matches. This CDR3 comprises 16 residues. The chain's CDR3 is CASSLRTGLTLGGYTF. CDR3 coding DNA: TGTGCCAGCAGTCTAAGGACAGGCCTCACTCTCGGGGGCTACACCTTC.

This clonotype came up many times. This chain uses TRBV3-1 with TRBJ1-2, with D tentatively TRBD1 (6 bases). The V end was cut by 3 bases, the J end by 4 bases, with 12 bases between. CDR1 and CDR2 from the germline V gene are LGHDT and YNNKEL (reference sequence). The CDR3 covers 14 residues. CDR3 in DNA: TGTGCCAGCAGCCAGAACCCAGGGGTCTATGGCTACACCTTC. Translation: CASSQNPGVYGYTF.

This clonotype occurred many times. The chain combines TRBV7-2 with TRBJ2-1; 7 nucleotides line up with TRBD2. Germline V gene sequence: CDR1 SGHTA, CDR2 FQGNSA. V shed 4 bases and J 3 bases; nucleotides not matched to a gene: 6. The length of the CDR3 is 15 residues. The CDR3 here is CASSSLGGGYNEQFF. The CDR3 nucleotides read TGTGCCAGCAGCTCCCTCGGCGGGGGCTACAATGAGCAGTTCTTC.

This clonotype was counted at least ten times. This chain connects TRBV5-1 to TRBJ2-5; D assignment may be TRBD1 or TRBD2 (5 bases each). Germline V lookup: CDR1 SGHRS, CDR2 YFSETQ. The CDR3 totals 16 residues. V was shortened by 4 bases and J by 5 bases, with 21 bases between the two germline ends. CDR3: CASSPGRLDGFETQYF. In nucleotides, the CDR3 is TGCGCCAGCAGCCCGGGACGGTTAGACGGGTTTGAGACCCAGTACTTC.

The chain has TRBV6-1 and TRBJ1-6; 7 bases are shared with TRBD1. The ends lost 6 bases at V and 9 bases at J; junction bases unmatched: 8. The CDR3 sequence is 14 residues long. Per the germline V gene, CDR1 is MNHNS and CDR2 is SASEGT. The CDR3 region has the DNA TGTGCCAGCAGACGGACAGGAGACGTTTCACCCCTCCACTTT. The encoded protein is CASRRTGDVSPLHF.

This clonotype was observed a few times. J is TRBJ2-5 and V is TRBV5-4; the match to TRBD2 covers 8 bases. With V trimmed by 4 bases and J by 4 bases, 9 bases remained unmatched. Germline assignment: CDR1 SGHNT and CDR2 YYREEE (reference sequence). The CDR3 is made up of 15 amino acids. CDR3 loop: CASSPRGGSPETQYF. The DNA for the CDR3 is TGTGCCAGCAGCCCCCGGGGGGGATCGCCAGAGACCCAGTACTTC.

The sample holds many counts of this clonotype. This sequence joins TRBV3-1 and TRBJ2-6; D call uncertain. CDR1 is LGHDT and CDR2 is YNNKEL in the germline V gene (reference sequence). The CDR3 is 15 residues long. V lost 2 bases to trimming and J lost 0 bases, with 5 bases between them. The CDR3 here is CASSQHLSGANVLTF. In nucleotides, the CDR3 is TGTGCCAGCAGCCAACACCTCTCTGGGGCCAACGTCCTGACTTTC. Filled out from reference TRBV3-1 and TRBJ2-6, the complete variable domain reads DTAVSQTPKYLVTQMGNDKSIKCEQNLGHDTMYWYKQDSKKFLKIMFSYNNKELIINETVPNRFSPKSPDKAHLNLHINSLELGDSAVYFCASSQHLSGANVLTFGAGSRLTVL.

The CDR3 coding sequence is TGTGCCATCAGTGAGGATCAAGTAGCGCCCCAGCATTTT. It specifies CAISEDQVAPQHF. The rearrangement uses TRBV10-3 and TRBJ1-5; D remains ambiguous. The CDR3 runs to 13 residues. CDR1 is ENHRY and CDR2 is SYGVKD in the germline V gene. V dropped 2 bases and J dropped 9 bases, with 11 bases sitting between them.

This chain links TRBV18 with TRBJ2-7; TRBD2 aligns across 8 bases. This CDR3 comprises 16 residues. Germline trimming cut 2 bases from V and 1 base from J; bases unmatched to any gene: 7. Germline V gene sequence: CDR1 KGHSH, CDR2 LQKENI. The CDR3 region is CASSPVRGGLSYEQYF. In nucleotides, the CDR3 is TGTGCCAGCTCACCAGTACGGGGGGGACTGTCCTACGAGCAGTACTTC.

This clonotype was detected ten times or more. The chain has TRBV4-1 and TRBJ1-3, with D unresolved. The CDR3 consists of 15 residues. Germline values: CDR1 MGHRA, CDR2 YSYEKL. Trimming shortened V by 0 bases and J by 5 bases, and 11 bases separated the two germline ends. CDR3: CASSQDLSGRNTIYF. CDR3 sequence (DNA): TGCGCCAGCAGCCAAGATTTGTCCGGACGAAACACCATATATTTT.